A selection of T cell receptor beta chains follows, all from one sample in a study of OX40 agonist ivuxolimab in advanced cancers. Profiling relied on immunoSEQ multiplex PCR, and the TCRdb table lists in-frame clones only, not all of them. Of 30,000 to 45,000 clones in the sample, 75% to 90% were seen once. The sample consisted of CD4+ or CD8+ T cells sorted from blood, taken in a trial of the OX40 agonist ivuxolimab. These receptors all stem from an adult with an advanced solid tumor such as melanoma, head and neck, liver or kidney cancer. Each CDR3 is given with its conserved first and last residue. D genes are given only for firm matches. Some rows have no size entry. The others give once, few or many, or a class for an expanded clone.

>NA|TRBJ2-3|TRBV4-2|NA
TGTGCCAGCAGCCAAGACGGTCTAGCCAGCACAGATACGCAGTATTTT
CASSQDGLASTDTQYF
>NA|TRBJ2-7|TRBV14|NA
TGTGCCAGCAGCCTCGGGTTGGCCTCCTTTTACTCCTACGAGCAGTACTTC
CASSLGLASFYSYEQYF
>NA|TRBJ2-3|TRBV28|NA
TGTGCCAGCACAGGATCTCCCGATACGCAGTATTTT
CASTGSPDTQYF
>NA|TRBJ1-2|TRBV18|NA
TGTGCCAGCTCACCACCGAATGCAGGGACAAACTATGGCTACACCTTC
CASSPPNAGTNYGYTF
>TRBD2|TRBJ2-3|TRBV6-1|few
TGTGCCAGCAGACTCACTAGCGGGGGGACAGATACGCAGTATTTT
CASRLTSGGTDTQYF
>NA|TRBJ2-2|TRBV6-6|NA
TGTGCCAGCAGTTACTCGGACAGACCCACCGGGGAGCTGTTTTTT
CASSYSDRPTGELFF
>TRBD1|TRBJ2-2|TRBV7-3|once
TGTGCCAGCAGCCTGCGGACAGGGGGCACCGGGGAGCTGTTTTTT
CASSLRTGGTGELFF
>NA|TRBJ1-1|TRBV7-6|NA
TGTGCCAGCAGCGTGCGCCAGGGGAACACTGAAGCTTTCTTT
CASSVRQGNTEAFF
>TRBD1|TRBJ1-1|TRBV14|NA
TGTGCCAGCAGCCAAACAATTGGGGGACAGGGTGCTTTCTTT
CASSQTIGGQGAFF
>TRBD2|TRBJ2-3|TRBV2|NA
TGTGCCAGCCGGACTAGCGGGTCGTCTAGCACAGATACGCAGTATTTT
CASRTSGSSSTDTQYF
>NA|TRBJ2-3|TRBV19|once
TGTGCCAGTAGTTCTCAGGAGGAGCGGACAGATACGCAGTATTTT
CASSSQEERTDTQYF
>NA|TRBJ1-3|TRBV19|NA
TGTGCCACCTCGTTGGACCTAGGCTTCTCTGGAAACACCATATATTTT
CATSLDLGFSGNTIYF
>TRBD1|TRBJ1-5|TRBV7-8|NA
TGTGCCAGCAGCGCACAGGGGAACAATCAGCCCCAGCATTTT
CASSAQGNNQPQHF
>NA|TRBJ2-6|TRBV14|NA
TGTGCCAGCAGCCAAGATTTAAGACAAGCTGGGGCCAACGTCCTGAGTTTC
CASSQDLRQAGANVLSF
>NA|TRBJ1-3|TRBV14|once
TGTGCCAGCAGCCAAGATCCTCGCCGTCTCTCTGGAAACACCATATATTTT
CASSQDPRRLSGNTIYF
>NA|TRBJ1-1|TRBV4-1|NA
TGCGCCAGCAGCCAATCCAGACTAGCCACTGAAGCTTTCTTT
CASSQSRLATEAFF
>TRBD2|TRBJ2-4|TRBV7-2|NA
TGTGCCAGCAGCTATCTAGCGGGGGGGCAAAACATTCAGTACTTC
CASSYLAGGQNIQYF
>TRBD1|TRBJ1-2|TRBV29-1|NA
TGCAGCGCCTGTGACAGGGGGCGGGATGGCTACACCTTC
CSACDRGRDGYTF
>TRBD1|TRBJ2-5|TRBV5-1|NA
TGCGCCAGCAGCTCCGGGACAGGGGGGTACCAAGAGACCCAGTACTTC
CASSSGTGGYQETQYF
>TRBD2|TRBJ2-7|TRBV19|NA
TGTGCCAGTAGTATAGTGGGACTAGCGGGAGCGGACGAGCAGTACTTC
CASSIVGLAGADEQYF
>NA|TRBJ2-3|TRBV28|NA
TGTGCCAGTAAATCGGGGGATACGCAGTATTTT
CASKSGDTQYF
>NA|TRBJ2-7|TRBV5-5|once
TGTGCCAGCAGCGAAGACAGTACCTACGAGCAGTACTTC
CASSEDSTYEQYF
>NA|TRBJ2-3|TRBV5-5|NA
TGTGCCAGCAGCCTCGGGACTTTAAGCACAGATACGCAGTATTTT
CASSLGTLSTDTQYF
>NA|TRBJ2-7|TRBV2|NA
TGTGCCAGCCATTCCGCCGGGAGCTCATACGAGCAGTACTTC
CASHSAGSSYEQYF
>TRBD2|TRBJ2-3|TRBV5-4|NA
TGTGCCAGCAGCGTCGCGGGAGGCAGCACAGATACGCAGTATTTT
CASSVAGGSTDTQYF
>NA|TRBJ1-5|TRBV19|once
TGTGCCAGTAGTGCCTTTACAGGTAACAGCAATCAGCCCCAGCATTTT
CASSAFTGNSNQPQHF
>NA|TRBJ2-5|TRBV10-3|NA
TGTGCCATCAGTGAGTCAAGAGGGGGGCAGGAGACCCAGTACTTC
CAISESRGGQETQYF
>NA|TRBJ2-2|TRBV7-1|NA
TGTGCCAGCAGCCCGGACGGGCCTACTGGAGCCACCGGGGAGCTGTTTTTT
CASSPDGPTGATGELFF
>TRBD2|TRBJ2-1|TRBV5-4|NA
TGTGCCAGCAGCCCGAGACCGGGACTAGCGGACTCCTACAATGAGCAGTTCTTC
CASSPRPGLADSYNEQFF
>NA|TRBJ2-5|TRBV4-1|few
TGCGCCAGCAGCCAAGCTAGAGGGGGAGGGAGAGAGACCCAGTACTTC
CASSQARGGGRETQYF
>TRBD2|TRBJ2-1|TRBV4-2|once
TGTGCCAGCAGCCGAGATAGCGGGGGCCAATACAATGAGCAGTTCTTC
CASSRDSGGQYNEQFF
>TRBD2|TRBJ2-5|TRBV7-3|NA
TGTGCCAGCAGCTTAAGCTCTGGGCTAGCGGGGGAGACCCAGTACTTC
CASSLSSGLAGETQYF
>TRBD2|TRBJ2-5|TRBV15|few
TGTGCCACCAGGACGACTAGCGGGAGTGTAGAGACCCAGTACTTC
CATRTTSGSVETQYF
>NA|TRBJ2-7|TRBV5-1|NA
TGCGCCAGCAGCTCCATTGGCAGGCTCTACGAGCAGTACTTC
CASSSIGRLYEQYF
>TRBD2|TRBJ2-5|TRBV7-8|NA
TGTGCCAGCAGCTTGGGGGGGGTCGCGAAGACCCAGTACTTC
CASSLGGVAKTQYF
>NA|TRBJ1-1|TRBV21-1|NA
TGTGCCAGCAGCATGGGGACAGGGTTGAACACTGAAGCTTTCTTT
CASSMGTGLNTEAFF
>NA|TRBJ1-4|TRBV9|NA
TGTGCCAGCAGCGGAGGGGGGACTTATGAAAAACTGTTTTTT
CASSGGGTYEKLFF
>NA|TRBJ1-6|TRBV19|NA
TGTGCCAGTACCCCCGGCGGGCCGGGGTCACCCCTCCACTTT
CASTPGGPGSPLHF
>NA|TRBJ2-1|TRBV28|NA
TGTGCCAGCAGTTTACCTTTCCAGAATGAGCAGTTCTTC
CASSLPFQNEQFF
>NA|TRBJ1-3|TRBV6-5|NA
TGTGCCAGCAGTTACTCCGGGCAAAACACCATATATTTT
CASSYSGQNTIYF